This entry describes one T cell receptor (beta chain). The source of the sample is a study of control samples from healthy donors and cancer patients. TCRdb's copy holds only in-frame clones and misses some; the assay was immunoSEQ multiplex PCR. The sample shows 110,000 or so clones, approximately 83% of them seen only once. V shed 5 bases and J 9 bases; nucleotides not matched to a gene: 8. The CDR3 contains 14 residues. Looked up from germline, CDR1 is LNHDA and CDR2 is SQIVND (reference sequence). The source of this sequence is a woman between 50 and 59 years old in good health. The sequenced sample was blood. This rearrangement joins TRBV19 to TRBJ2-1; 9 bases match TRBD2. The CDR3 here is CASSPLSGRGEQFF. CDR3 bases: TGTGCCAGTAGTCCCCTTAGCGGGAGAGGTGAGCAGTTCTTC.